These T cell receptor beta chains were read from a single sample in a study of PD-1 blockade in classical Hodgkin lymphoma. Assay used: immunoSEQ multiplex PCR; TCRdb lists only in-frame clones, some missing. The data hold approximately 84,000 clones, with nearly 85% observed a single time. Specimen: peripheral blood mononuclear cells (PBMCs), collected before the fourth cycle of nivolumab. The receptors stem from a human donor with classical Hodgkin lymphoma. Each CDR3 is given without its conserved first and last residue. Fields, in order: CDR3 protein, J gene, V gene, clone size. Size tells how often a clone was seen (once, few, many) or the class of an expanded clone, and some rows leave it out.

CDR3: ASSPSLLAGMGLEQY
J: TRBJ2-7
V: TRBV18
size: NA

CDR3: ASSIGYSTDTQY
J: TRBJ2-3
V: TRBV19
size: once

CDR3: SVEEGYT
J: TRBJ1-2
V: TRBV29-1
size: NA

CDR3: SVDTSGNTGELF
J: TRBJ2-2
V: TRBV29-1
size: NA

CDR3: ASSWGVRQPQH
J: TRBJ1-5
V: TRBV7-2
size: NA

CDR3: ASSIDRDQPQH
J: TRBJ1-5
V: TRBV2
size: NA

CDR3: ASRELAGGSGELF
J: TRBJ2-2
V: TRBV6-6
size: NA

CDR3: ATSTASAGLNEQF
J: TRBJ2-1
V: TRBV15
size: NA

CDR3: AISVATEQF
J: TRBJ2-1
V: TRBV10-3
size: once

CDR3: ASGEIRDSYNEQF
J: TRBJ2-1
V: TRBV6-5
size: NA

CDR3: ASSPGTSSTDTQY
J: TRBJ2-3
V: TRBV6-5
size: NA

CDR3: ASSTTSDRNTEAF
J: TRBJ1-1
V: TRBV13
size: NA

CDR3: ASNGLAGVFSNEQF
J: TRBJ2-1
V: TRBV19
size: NA

CDR3: ASSSTADSNQPQH
J: TRBJ1-5
V: TRBV19
size: NA

CDR3: ASSLQVGEQY
J: TRBJ2-7
V: TRBV28
size: NA

CDR3: ASSPWAPTYNEQF
J: TRBJ2-1
V: TRBV7-9
size: NA

CDR3: ASSIQGASGELF
J: TRBJ2-2
V: TRBV7-2
size: NA

CDR3: ASSQDRGGKTEAF
J: TRBJ1-1
V: TRBV4-1
size: once

CDR3: ASSLGLGFEQF
J: TRBJ2-1
V: TRBV5-6
size: NA

CDR3: ASSEAEPSGRWGTGELF
J: TRBJ2-2
V: TRBV2
size: once

CDR3: AISGVLAGNNEQF
J: TRBJ2-1
V: TRBV10-3
size: NA

CDR3: ATRSGTGDNEQF
J: TRBJ2-1
V: TRBV10-3
size: NA

CDR3: ASSPGTHSYEQY
J: TRBJ2-7
V: TRBV9
size: NA

CDR3: AIRGTSGSGEQY
J: TRBJ2-7
V: TRBV10-3
size: few

CDR3: ASSPSGYEQY
J: TRBJ2-7
V: TRBV27
size: few

CDR3: ASSSTGVRETEAF
J: TRBJ1-1
V: TRBV28
size: once

CDR3: ASSSAHGTQY
J: TRBJ2-5
V: TRBV7-2
size: few

CDR3: ASSPGTRGELF
J: TRBJ2-2
V: TRBV10-1
size: NA

CDR3: AAKKREHNEQF
J: TRBJ2-1
V: TRBV28
size: NA

CDR3: ASSFVAGGPSYEQY
J: TRBJ2-7
V: TRBV14
size: NA

CDR3: ASSRAGGRDEQF
J: TRBJ2-1
V: TRBV5-1
size: NA

CDR3: ASSPLDSPYEQY
J: TRBJ2-7
V: TRBV18
size: once

CDR3: ASSRYGSSTDTQY
J: TRBJ2-3
V: TRBV9
size: NA

CDR3: AWTRRAYGYT
J: TRBJ1-2
V: TRBV30
size: NA

CDR3: ASSRGGAESNNEQF
J: TRBJ2-1
V: TRBV5-4
size: NA

CDR3: ATTRAGVYEQY
J: TRBJ2-7
V: TRBV15
size: NA

CDR3: ASRQELAGLNEQF
J: TRBJ2-1
V: TRBV5-1
size: NA

CDR3: SVEGLAASSYNEQF
J: TRBJ2-1
V: TRBV29-1
size: NA

CDR3: ASSLVGTGGEKLF
J: TRBJ1-4
V: TRBV7-8
size: NA

CDR3: ASSPRQISTDTQY
J: TRBJ2-3
V: TRBV5-5
size: NA

CDR3: ASSLSPATDTQY
J: TRBJ2-3
V: TRBV7-2
size: NA

CDR3: ASSYGTDEKLF
J: TRBJ1-4
V: TRBV5-6
size: NA

CDR3: ATRERDRDTEAF
J: TRBJ1-1
V: TRBV7-2
size: once

CDR3: ASSFGSATNYGYT
J: TRBJ1-2
V: TRBV28
size: NA

CDR3: SVGQVQNEQF
J: TRBJ2-1
V: TRBV29-1
size: NA

CDR3: ASSLWAEDTQY
J: TRBJ2-3
V: TRBV7-7
size: NA

CDR3: ASSVTTGNTGELF
J: TRBJ2-2
V: TRBV5-1
size: NA

CDR3: ASSLTGANVLT
J: TRBJ2-6
V: TRBV27
size: NA

CDR3: AISDHGTAVQQF
J: TRBJ2-1
V: TRBV10-3
size: NA

CDR3: ASSLEGIEAF
J: TRBJ1-1
V: TRBV5-1
size: few

CDR3: ASSLGTSGGWAETQY
J: TRBJ2-5
V: TRBV27
size: NA

CDR3: ASGRVGGEYTIY
J: TRBJ1-3
V: TRBV6-1
size: NA

CDR3: ASSPGLQPQH
J: TRBJ1-5
V: TRBV6-1
size: NA

CDR3: ASSLVGYEQY
J: TRBJ2-7
V: TRBV28
size: NA

CDR3: ASRNTGGVNNEQF
J: TRBJ2-1
V: TRBV5-1
size: NA

CDR3: ATGTGNGNTIY
J: TRBJ1-3
V: TRBV10-3
size: NA